The 13 T cell receptor beta chains in this list originate from one sample, sequenced in a study of human T cells and chemical hapten exposure. The time point: patch test 2, 6 weeks after DPC sensitization. Sample treatment: therapeutic diphenylcyclopropenone sensitization with weekly scalp DPC. TCRdb analysed the RACE reads with MiXCR anew, one entry per CDR3 protein. The table lists 140,000 or so distinct CDR3 sequences, 12% of them singletons. The sample consisted of whole blood, taken in connection with sensitization to the hapten diphenylcyclopropenone (DPC). Source of these receptors: a woman aged 45-65 years with alopecia areata. Some clones in this sample may be carry-over from other donors' samples.

V is TRBV7-8 and J is TRBJ2-7; TRBD2 aligns across 13 bases. Losses at the gene ends were 1 base for V and 6 bases for J; bases not matched to a gene: 15. The germline V gene has CDR1 SGHVS and CDR2 FQNEAQ. The CDR3 length is 19 residues. CDR3 amino acids: CASSLGTSGSKPPPFEQYF. The CDR3 DNA reads as TGTGCCAGCAGCTTAGGGACTAGCGGGAGTAAACCCCCACCTTTCGAGCAGTACTTC.

This clonotype was picked up a small number of times. J is TRBJ2-1 and V is TRBV19; D is perhaps TRBD1 (5 bases). Germline CDR1 LNHDA, CDR2 SQIVND (reference sequence). V was pared by 7 bases and J by 7 bases, with 14 bases between. This CDR3 is built from 13 residues. The CDR3 nucleotides read TGTGCCAGTACCGCAGTAAGGGGAAATGAGCAGTTCTTC. Amino acids: CASTAVRGNEQFF.

Turning to this clonotype: One end of the junction does not line up with germline, which may come from a read error. The chain is built from TRBV5-1 and TRBJ2-2, with 16 positions matching TRBD2. The CDR3 length is 19 residues. Germline V CDR1 and CDR2: SGHRS, YFSETQ. CDR3 protein: CASSFRGTSGRANTGELFF. The CDR3 DNA follows: TGCGCCAGCAGCTTCCGCGGGACTAGCGGGAGGGCGAACACCGGGGAGCTGTTCTTT.

This clonotype came up many times. The chain has TRBV5-4 and TRBJ2-7; 9 positions agree with TRBD2. Per germline, CDR1 SGHNT and CDR2 YYREEE (reference sequence). V dropped 3 bases and J dropped 3; count of bases not matched to a gene: 4. The CDR3 is 14 amino acids. This chain's CDR3 is CASSYSGRRYEQYF. DNA for the CDR3: TGTGCCAGCAGCTATAGCGGGAGACGCTACGAGCAGTACTTC. Using reference TRBV5-4 and TRBJ2-7 for the parts outside the CDR3, the full variable domain is ETGVTQSPTHLIKTRGQQVTLRCSSQSGHNTVSWYQQALGQGPQFIFQYYREEENGRGNFPPRFSGLQFPNYSSELNVNALELDDSALYLCASSYSGRRYEQYFGPGTRLTVT.

The chain recombines TRBV12-3 or TRBV12-4 with TRBJ2-2; D perhaps matches TRBD2 (6 bases). This CDR3 contains 15 residues. V lost 6 bases to trimming and J lost 6 bases, with 17 bases between them. The CDR3 nucleotides read TGTGCCAGCAGCCCTCCGGACCGGAGGGCCGGGGAGCTGTTTTTT. Translation: CASSPPDRRAGELFF.

This clonotype was observed many times. At one of its ends the junction is not consistent with the germline gene, which may arise from a read error. The rearrangement links TRBV25-1 to TRBJ1-6; D is unresolved. CDR3 length: 13 amino acids. Germline V gene sequence: CDR1 MGHDK, CDR2 SYGVNS. CDR3 bases: TGTGCCAGCTCAGGTTTAGCTGATTCACCCCTCCATTTT. This codes for CASSGLADSPLHF.

The sample holds many counts of this clonotype. The chain links TRBV23-1 to TRBJ2-6; D unresolved. TRBV23-1 is identified as an open reading frame with a role that is uncertain. The CDR3 runs to 17 residues. Trimming removed 0 bases at V and 0 bases at J, with 9 bases between. The CDR3 DNA reads as TGCGCCAGCAGTCAATCGGCCAATAGCTCTGGGGCCAACGTCCTGACTTTC. Translated, it gives CASSQSANSSGANVLTF.

Here the CDR3 DNA reads TGTGCCAGCAGCTTAGAGGCTAGCGGTGAGCAGTACTTC. Its translation: CASSLEASGEQYF. This chain connects TRBV11-2 to TRBJ2-7; TRBD2 aligns across 7 bases. Looked up from germline, CDR1 is SGHAT and CDR2 is FQNNGV. After removal of 0 bases from V and 7 bases from J, the junction contained 3 bases not matched to a gene. This CDR3 contains 13 residues.

In its sample, this clonotype was seen many times. In nucleotides, the CDR3 is TGTGCCAGCAGGGGACAGGGACTGGGCCATGAGCAGTTCTTC. Its protein is CASRGQGLGHEQFF. The chain joins TRBV2 to TRBJ2-1; 9 positions agree with TRBD1. Losses at the gene ends were 6 bases for V and 8 bases for J; bases not matched to a gene: 8. The CDR3 consists of 14 residues. Per germline, CDR1 SNHLY and CDR2 FYNNEI.

Only a few counts were recorded for this clonotype. The CDR3 sequence: CSAFRTSGRPSSQPDTQYF. CDR3 DNA: TGCAGTGCTTTTCGGACTAGCGGGAGGCCGAGTTCACAACCAGATACGCAGTATTTT. The chain is built from TRBV20-1 and TRBJ2-3; TRBD2 agrees at 14 bases. J gave up 4 bases and V 5 bases, and 17 bases lay outside the gene matches. Germline V gene data show CDR1 as DFQATT and CDR2 as SNEGSKA (reference sequence). CDR3 size: 19 residues.

This clonotype was picked up a small number of times. The chain combines TRBV3-2 with TRBJ2-1; the table names TRBD2, a call not compared with the DNA. TRBV3-2 is deemed a pseudogene. The CDR3 consists of 18 residues. The CDR3 nucleotides are TGTGCCAGCAGCCCCCGAGATCGAGCGGATAGCTCCTACAATGAGCAGTTCTTC. It is translated as CASSPRDRADSSYNEQFF.

The chain combines TRBV6-2 or TRBV6-3 with TRBJ1-2; D remains unclear. Trimming took 5 bases from V and 7 from J, leaving 14 bases between them. Germline CDR1 is MNHEY and CDR2 is SVGEGT. The CDR3 sequence is 13 residues long. The CDR3 sequence is CASSPDGPSGYTF. The DNA for the CDR3 is TGTGCCAGCAGTCCGGACGGTCCAAGTGGCTACACCTTC.

Many counts were recorded for this clonotype. V usage is TRBV6-5 and J usage is TRBJ1-1, with D perhaps TRBD1 (5 bases). V was trimmed by 6 bases and J by 8 bases, leaving 16 bases between them. The CDR3 sequence is 13 residues long. Germline V gene data show CDR1 as MNHEY and CDR2 as SVGAGI. CDR3 DNA sequence: TGTGCCAGCAGCCGGGGCCAGGGAAGAGAAGCTTTCTTT. Translation gives CASSRGQGREAFF.